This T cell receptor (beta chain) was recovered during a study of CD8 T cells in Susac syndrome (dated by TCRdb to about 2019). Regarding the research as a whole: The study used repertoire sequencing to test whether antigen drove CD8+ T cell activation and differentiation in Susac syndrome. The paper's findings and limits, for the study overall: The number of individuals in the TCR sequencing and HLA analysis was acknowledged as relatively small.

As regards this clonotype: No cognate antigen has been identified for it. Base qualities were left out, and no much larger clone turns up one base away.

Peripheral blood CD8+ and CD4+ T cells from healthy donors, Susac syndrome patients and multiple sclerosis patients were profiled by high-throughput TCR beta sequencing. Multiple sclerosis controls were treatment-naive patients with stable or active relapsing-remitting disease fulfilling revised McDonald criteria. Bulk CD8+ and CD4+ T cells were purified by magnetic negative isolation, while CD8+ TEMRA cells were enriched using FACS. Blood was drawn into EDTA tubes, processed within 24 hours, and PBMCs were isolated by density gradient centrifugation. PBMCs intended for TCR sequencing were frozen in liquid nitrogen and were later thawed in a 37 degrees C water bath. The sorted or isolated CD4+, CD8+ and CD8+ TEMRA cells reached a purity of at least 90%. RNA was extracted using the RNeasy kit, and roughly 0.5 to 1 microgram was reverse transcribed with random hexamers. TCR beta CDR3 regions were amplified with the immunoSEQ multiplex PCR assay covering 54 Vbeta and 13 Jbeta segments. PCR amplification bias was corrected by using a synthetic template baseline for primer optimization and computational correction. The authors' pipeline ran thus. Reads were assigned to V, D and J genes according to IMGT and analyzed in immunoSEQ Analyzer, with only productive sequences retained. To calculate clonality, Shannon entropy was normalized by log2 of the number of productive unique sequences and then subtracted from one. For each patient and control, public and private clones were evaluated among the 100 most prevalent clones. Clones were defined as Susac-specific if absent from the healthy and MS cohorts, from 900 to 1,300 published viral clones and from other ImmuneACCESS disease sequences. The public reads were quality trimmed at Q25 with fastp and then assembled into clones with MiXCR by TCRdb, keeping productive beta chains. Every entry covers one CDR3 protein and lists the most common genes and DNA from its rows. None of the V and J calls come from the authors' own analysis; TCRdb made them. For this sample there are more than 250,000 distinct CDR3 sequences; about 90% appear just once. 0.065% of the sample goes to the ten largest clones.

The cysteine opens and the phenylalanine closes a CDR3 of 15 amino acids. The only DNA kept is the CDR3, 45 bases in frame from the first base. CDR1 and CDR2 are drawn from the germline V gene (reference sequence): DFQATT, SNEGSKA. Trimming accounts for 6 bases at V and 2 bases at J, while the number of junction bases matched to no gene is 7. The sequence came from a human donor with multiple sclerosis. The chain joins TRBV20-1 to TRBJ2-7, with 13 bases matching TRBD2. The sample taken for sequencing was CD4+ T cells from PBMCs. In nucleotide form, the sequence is TGCAGTGCAGGTGGGACTAGCGGGGATACCTACGAGCAGTACTTC. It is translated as CSAGGTSGDTYEQYF.